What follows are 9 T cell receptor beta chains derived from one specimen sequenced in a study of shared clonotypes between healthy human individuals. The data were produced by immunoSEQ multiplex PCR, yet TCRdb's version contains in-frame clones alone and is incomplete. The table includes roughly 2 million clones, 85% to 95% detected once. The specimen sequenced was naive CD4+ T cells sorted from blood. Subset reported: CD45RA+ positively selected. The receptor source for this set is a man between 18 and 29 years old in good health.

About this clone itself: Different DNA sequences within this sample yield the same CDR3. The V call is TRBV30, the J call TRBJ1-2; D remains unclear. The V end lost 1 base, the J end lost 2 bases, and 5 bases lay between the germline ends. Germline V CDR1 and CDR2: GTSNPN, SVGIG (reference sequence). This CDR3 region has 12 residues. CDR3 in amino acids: CAWSEGNYGYTF. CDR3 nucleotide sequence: TGTGCCTGGAGTGAAGGGAACTATGGCTACACCTTC.

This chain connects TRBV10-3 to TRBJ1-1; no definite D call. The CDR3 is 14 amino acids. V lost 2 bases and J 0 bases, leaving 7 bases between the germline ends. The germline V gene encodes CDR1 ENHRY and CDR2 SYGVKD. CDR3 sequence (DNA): TGTGCCATCAGTGAGGACATGGTGAACACTGAAGCTTTCTTT. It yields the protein CAISEDMVNTEAFF.

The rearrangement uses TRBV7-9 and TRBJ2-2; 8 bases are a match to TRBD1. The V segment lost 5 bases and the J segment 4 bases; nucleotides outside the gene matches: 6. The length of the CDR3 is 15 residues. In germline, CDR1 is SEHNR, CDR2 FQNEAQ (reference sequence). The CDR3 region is CASSPQGAGTGELFF. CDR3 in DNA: TGTGCCAGCAGCCCCCAGGGGGCGGGCACCGGGGAGCTGTTTTTT.

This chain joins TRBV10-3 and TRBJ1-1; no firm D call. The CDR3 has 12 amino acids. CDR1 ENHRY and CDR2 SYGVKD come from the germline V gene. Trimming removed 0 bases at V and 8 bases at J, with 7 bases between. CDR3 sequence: CAISESLGEAFF. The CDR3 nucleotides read TGTGCCATCAGTGAGTCACTGGGCGAAGCTTTCTTT.

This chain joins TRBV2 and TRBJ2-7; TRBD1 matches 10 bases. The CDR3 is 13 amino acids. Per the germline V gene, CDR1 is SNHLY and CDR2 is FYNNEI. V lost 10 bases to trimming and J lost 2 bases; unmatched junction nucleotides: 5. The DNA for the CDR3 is TGTGCCACATCGGGACAGGGGACCTACGAGCAGTACTTC. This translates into CATSGQGTYEQYF.

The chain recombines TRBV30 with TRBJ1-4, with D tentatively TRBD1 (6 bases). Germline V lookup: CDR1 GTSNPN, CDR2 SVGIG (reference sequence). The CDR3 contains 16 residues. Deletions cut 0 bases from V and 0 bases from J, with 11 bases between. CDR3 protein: CAWSVRGQPTNEKLFF. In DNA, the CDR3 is TGTGCCTGGAGTGTACGAGGACAGCCAACTAATGAAAAACTGTTTTTT.

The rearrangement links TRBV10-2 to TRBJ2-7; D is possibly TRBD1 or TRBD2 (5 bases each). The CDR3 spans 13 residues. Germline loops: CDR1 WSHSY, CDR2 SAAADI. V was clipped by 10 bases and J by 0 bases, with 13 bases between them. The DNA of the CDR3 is TGCGCCATACGCCCGGGACGCTCCTACGAGCAGTACTTC. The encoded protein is CAIRPGRSYEQYF.

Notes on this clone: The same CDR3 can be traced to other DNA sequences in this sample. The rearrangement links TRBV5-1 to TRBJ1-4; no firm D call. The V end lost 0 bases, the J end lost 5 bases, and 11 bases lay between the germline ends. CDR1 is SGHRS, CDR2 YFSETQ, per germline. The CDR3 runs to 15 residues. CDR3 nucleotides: TGCGCCAGCAGCTTGGTTCCGGGCGCCAATGAAAAACTGTTTTTT. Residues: CASSLVPGANEKLFF. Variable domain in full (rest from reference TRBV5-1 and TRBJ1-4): KAGVTQTPRYLIKTRGQQVTLSCSPISGHRSVSWYQQTPGQGLQFLFEYFSETQRNKGNFPGRFSGRQFSNSRSEMNVSTLELGDSALYLCASSLVPGANEKLFFGSGTQLSVL.

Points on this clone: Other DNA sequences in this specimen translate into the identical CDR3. The CDR3 sequence: CASSGVRNEQFF. The CDR3 DNA is TGTGCCAGCAGTGGAGTACGCAATGAGCAGTTCTTC. The gene calls are TRBV2 and TRBJ2-1; D gene ambiguous. V shed 4 bases and J shed 6 bases, with 7 bases lying between them. CDR1 SNHLY and CDR2 FYNNEI come from the germline V gene. This CDR3 is 12 amino acids long.